This T cell receptor beta chain was identified in a study of cytomegalovirus exposure and HLA in healthy donors. Primers for the PCR totalled 60 Vbeta and 13 Jbeta. The data were produced by immunoSEQ multiplex PCR, yet TCRdb's version contains in-frame clones alone and is incomplete. The sample yields 95,000 to 150,000 clones, around four fifths seen once. The receptor's source is a man in his 60s in good health and CMV-seropositive. The sample consisted of PBMCs.

The chain's CDR3 is CASSYGQTNQPQHF. The CDR3 nucleotides are TGTGCCAGCAGTTACGGGCAGACCAATCAGCCCCAGCATTTT. The V and J genes are TRBV6-5 and TRBJ1-5, with D unresolved. Deletions cut 2 bases from V and 3 bases from J, with 8 bases between. Germline-derived CDR1 and CDR2 are MNHEY and SVGAGI. This CDR3 has 14 amino acids.